This entry lists 31 T cell receptor beta chains sequenced from one sample in a study of T cell responses to AZD1222 COVID-19 vaccine. Assay: immunoSEQ multiplex PCR; the TCRdb copy retains only in-frame clones and omits some. The sample carries 150,000 to 200,000 clones, approximately 90% recorded once. The input for sequencing was peripheral blood, taken on day 0 of AZD1222 vaccination. The receptors here all came from an adult in good health.

This rearrangement joins TRBV10-3 to TRBJ1-4, with 9 bases that match TRBD1. Germline V gives CDR1 ENHRY, CDR2 SYGVKD. This CDR3 has 14 amino acids. After removal of 10 bases from V and 6 bases from J, the junction contained 9 bases not matched to a gene. The DNA of the CDR3 is TGTGCCACCCATGCTAGGACAGGGGATGAAAAACTGTTTTTT. Protein sequence: CATHARTGDEKLFF.

The V and J genes are TRBV19 and TRBJ2-1; D may correspond to TRBD1 or TRBD2 (6 bases each). Germline V lookup: CDR1 LNHDA, CDR2 SQIVND (reference sequence). Between the trimmed V and J ends, which lost 5 bases and 6 bases, there was a span of 20 bases. The CDR3 has 16 amino acids. CDR3 DNA sequence: TGTGCCAGTAGTCCATCTGTGACGGGGGCACCCAATGAGCAGTTCTTC. Protein product: CASSPSVTGAPNEQFF. Together with reference TRBV19 and TRBJ2-1, the CDR3 gives the full variable domain: DGGITQSPKYLFRKEGQNVTLSCEQNLNHDAMYWYRQDPGQGLRLIYYSQIVNDFQKGDIAEGYSVSREKKESFPLTVTSAQKNPTAFYLCASSPSVTGAPNEQFFGPGTRLTVL.

The J gene is TRBJ1-1, the V gene TRBV12-5, with 7 bases aligning to TRBD1. Germline assignment: CDR1 LGHNT and CDR2 FRNRAP. This CDR3 contains 17 residues. The trim removed 0 bases at V and 4 bases at J, leaving 11 bases unmatched. The CDR3 nucleotides are TGTGCTAGTGGTTTGGTACTGGGCAGGGGGGCCTTCACTGAAGCTTTCTTT. It specifies CASGLVLGRGAFTEAFF.

The chain has TRBV6-5 and TRBJ2-3; TRBD2 matches at 8 bases. This CDR3 has 15 amino acids. Losses at the gene ends were 4 bases for V and 1 base for J; bases not matched to a gene: 4. Germline V gene lookup returns CDR1 MNHEY and CDR2 SVGAGI. The CDR3 region has the DNA TGTGCCAGCAGTTCAACTAGCGGACGCACAGATACGCAGTATTTT. Residues: CASSSTSGRTDTQYF.

This chain joins TRBV6-5 and TRBJ2-7; possibly TRBD1 for D (5 bases). Deletions cut 6 bases from V and 8 bases from J, with 23 bases between. The CDR3 loop spans 15 amino acids. The germline gives CDR1 MNHEY, CDR2 SVGAGI. The CDR3 region is CASSIRQTAQEQQYF. The CDR3, as DNA: TGTGCCAGCAGCATTAGACAGACCGCTCAGGAGCAGCAGTACTTC.

This clone appeared a few times. The V call is TRBV5-1, the J call TRBJ1-4; 7 nucleotides align to TRBD1. CDR3 length equals 14 residues. Germline V gene lookup returns CDR1 SGHRS and CDR2 YFSETQ. The V gene end was trimmed by 4 bases and the J gene end by 6 bases; junction bases not matched to a gene: 6. CDR3 nucleotide sequence: TGCGCCAGCAGCCCCCGGGACAGCTATGAAAAACTGTTTTTT. It is translated as CASSPRDSYEKLFF.

The chain has TRBV11-2 and TRBJ2-1; 10 nucleotides align to TRBD2. The germline V gene has CDR1 SGHAT and CDR2 FQNNGV. V dropped 1 base and J dropped 0; count of bases not matched to a gene: 0. This CDR3 is 16 amino acids long. In DNA form, the CDR3 reads TGTGCCAGCAGCTTAGCTAGCGGGAGCTCCTACAATGAGCAGTTCTTC. It yields the protein CASSLASGSSYNEQFF. Using reference TRBV11-2 and TRBJ2-1 for the parts outside the CDR3, the full variable domain is EAGVAQSPRYKIIEKRQSVAFWCNPISGHATLYWYQQILGQGPKLLIQFQNNGVVDDSQLPKDRFSAERLKGVDSTLKIQPAKLEDSAVYLCASSLASGSSYNEQFFGPGTRLTVL.

V is TRBV5-1 and J is TRBJ2-3; a weak D match, TRBD2 (6 bases). V lost 4 bases and J lost 10, with 25 bases in between. This CDR3 has 16 amino acids. Looked up from germline, CDR1 is SGHRS and CDR2 is YFSETQ. The CDR3 sequence is CASSTPTLADDTSQYF. Here the CDR3 DNA reads TGCGCCAGCAGCACCCCAACACTAGCCGACGATACTTCGCAGTATTTT. Filled out from reference TRBV5-1 and TRBJ2-3, the complete variable domain reads KAGVTQTPRYLIKTRGQQVTLSCSPISGHRSVSWYQQTPGQGLQFLFEYFSETQRNKGNFPGRFSGRQFSNSRSEMNVSTLELGDSALYLCASSTPTLADDTSQYFGPGTRLTVL.

V and J are TRBV28 and TRBJ1-2, with unresolved D. The CDR3 sequence is 16 residues long. CDR1 MDHEN and CDR2 SYDVKM come from the germline V gene. Trimming took off 1 base at V and 3 bases at J, with 15 bases between the two ends. The DNA of the CDR3 is TGTGCCAGCAGTTTATTAACTTCGACCGTAGACTATGGCTACACCTTC. Translation gives CASSLLTSTVDYGYTF.

This rearrangement joins TRBV5-1 to TRBJ1-1; no definite D call. The CDR3 is 18 amino acids. The V and J ends lost 0 bases and 0 bases respectively, with 18 bases between them. Germline CDR1 and CDR2: SGHRS and YFSETQ. The CDR3 DNA follows: TGCGCCAGCAGCTTGGATGGTTTAGGACGTTCTATGAACACTGAAGCTTTCTTT. Encoded protein: CASSLDGLGRSMNTEAFF.

The V gene is TRBV29-1, the J gene TRBJ1-2; D call uncertain. There are 12 residues in the CDR3. Germline CDR1 reads SQVTM; CDR2 reads ANQGSEA. Trimming shortened V by 7 bases and J by 4 bases, and 13 bases separated the two germline ends. The CDR3 here is CSALPGGYGYTF. In DNA form, the CDR3 reads TGCAGCGCCCTGCCGGGAGGCTATGGCTACACCTTC.

The chain joins TRBV3-1 (or the pseudogene TRBV3-2) to TRBJ2-1; TRBD2 matches 12 bases. Germline V gene lookup returns CDR1 LGHDT and CDR2 YNNKEL (reference sequence). CDR3 size: 15 residues. The ends lost 1 base at V and 9 bases at J; junction bases unmatched: 4. The CDR3 protein is CASSQGLAGASEQFF. The CDR3 DNA follows: TGTGCCAGCAGCCAAGGACTAGCGGGAGCAAGTGAGCAGTTCTTC.

This clone was seen a handful of times. The chain employs TRBV10-1 and TRBJ1-1; D not certain. Trimming took 2 bases from V and 1 from J, leaving 8 bases between them. CDR1 and CDR2 (germline): WNHNN, SYGVQD (reference sequence). There are 14 residues in the CDR3. CDR3 in DNA: TGCGCCAGCAGTGAGAGCCCAGGGAACACTGAAGCTTTCTTT. It encodes CASSESPGNTEAFF.

V gene TRBV6-5 combines with J gene TRBJ2-7; 8 positions agree with TRBD1. There are 15 residues in the CDR3. Trimming removed 4 bases from V and 2 bases from J; junction bases left unmatched: 7. The V gene's germline CDR1 is MNHEY and CDR2 SVGAGI. This CDR3 is CASSSLTRGPYEQYF. CDR3 DNA sequence: TGTGCCAGCAGTTCGTTGACCAGGGGGCCCTACGAGCAGTACTTC.

The rearrangement uses TRBV2 and TRBJ1-4; D is ambiguous. The CDR3 loop spans 15 amino acids. CDR1 SNHLY and CDR2 FYNNEI come from the germline V gene. The V and J ends lost 6 bases and 0 bases respectively, with 11 bases between them. CDR3 amino acids: CASRLSGPTNEKLFF. The CDR3 DNA sequence: TGTGCCAGCAGACTAAGCGGCCCAACTAATGAAAAACTGTTTTTT.

This clone came up a few times. This sequence joins TRBV3-1 (or the pseudogene TRBV3-2) and TRBJ1-1; D remains ambiguous. Germline CDR1 is LGHDT and CDR2 is YNNKEL (reference sequence). The CDR3 totals 13 residues. V was trimmed by 4 bases and J by 6 bases, leaving 12 bases between them. The CDR3 is CASSLPSLSEAFF. CDR3 nucleotide sequence: TGTGCCAGCAGCCTCCCGAGTTTGTCTGAAGCTTTCTTT.

The V and J genes are TRBV30 and TRBJ2-3; D is perhaps TRBD1 or TRBD2 (5 bases each). The CDR3 runs to 12 residues. Trimming removed 5 bases from V and 6 bases from J, with 12 bases in between. The V gene's germline CDR1 is GTSNPN and CDR2 SVGIG (reference sequence). The CDR3 reads CAWGGWTDTQYF. The CDR3 region has the DNA TGTGCCTGGGGGGGTTGGACGGATACGCAGTATTTT. The whole variable domain, remainder taken from reference TRBV30 and TRBJ2-3, is SQTIHQWPATLVQPVGSPLSLECTVEGTSNPNLYWYRQAAGRGLQLLFYSVGIGQISSEVPQNLSASRPQDRQFILSSKKLLLSDSGFYLCAWGGWTDTQYFGPGTRLTVL.

J is TRBJ1-1 and V is TRBV2; TRBD1 might be the D (5 bases). Trimming pared 5 bases from V and 0 bases from J, leaving 13 bases between. The CDR3 spans 15 residues. Per germline, CDR1 SNHLY and CDR2 FYNNEI. This CDR3 reads CASSRQGWVNTEAFF. CDR3 nucleotides: TGTGCCAGCAGTAGGCAGGGTTGGGTGAACACTGAAGCTTTCTTT.

The J gene is TRBJ2-3, the V gene TRBV7-2; D is undetermined. V lost 4 bases and J lost 2, with 4 bases in between. The CDR3 runs 12 residues. Germline V gene sequence: CDR1 SGHTA, CDR2 FQGNSA. CDR3 protein: CASSYATDTQYF. The DNA for the CDR3 is TGTGCCAGCAGCTATGCCACAGATACGCAGTATTTT.

This chain connects TRBV6-5 to TRBJ2-7; 8 bases align to TRBD2. The V gene's germline CDR1 is MNHEY and CDR2 SVGAGI. V trimming: 6 bases; J trimming: 7 bases; junction bases outside the gene matches: 11. The CDR3 loop spans 14 amino acids. In DNA form, the CDR3 reads TGTGCCAGCAGCCCCCGGGGGGGCGGGAGGGAGCAGTACTTC. It specifies CASSPRGGGREQYF.

This clone was detected once. The chain combines TRBV19 with TRBJ2-3, with a possible D match to TRBD2 (7 bases). CDR3 size: 15 residues. The V end lost 8 bases, the J end lost 4 bases, and 19 bases lay between the germline ends. Per the germline V gene, CDR1 is LNHDA and CDR2 is SQIVND (reference sequence). Here the CDR3 reads CASGEGGTPSDTQYF. The CDR3 DNA sequence: TGTGCCAGTGGGGAGGGTGGGACACCCTCAGATACGCAGTATTTT.

This chain links TRBV28 with TRBJ2-7; no clear D gene. CDR1 is MDHEN, CDR2 SYDVKM, per germline. The CDR3 spans 12 residues. V was cut by 5 bases and J by 3 bases, with 8 bases left in between. The CDR3 protein is CASSRAFYEQYF. The CDR3 DNA follows: TGTGCCAGCAGTCGCGCCTTCTACGAGCAGTACTTC.

The chain recombines TRBV5-6 with TRBJ2-5; perhaps TRBD2 as D (7 bases). CDR3 size: 14 residues. Germline V CDR1 and CDR2: SGHDT, YYEEEE. V lost 4 bases, J lost 7 bases, and 17 bases lay in between. The CDR3 sequence: CASSQLRGGGTQYF. For the CDR3, the DNA is TGTGCCAGCAGCCAGCTCAGGGGAGGGGGGACCCAGTACTTC.

The rearrangement links TRBV2 to TRBJ1-6, with a weak D call TRBD1 (5 bases). The CDR3 loop spans 12 amino acids. V was shortened by 6 bases and J by 9 bases, with 9 bases between the two germline ends. CDR1 is SNHLY, CDR2 FYNNEI, per germline. The CDR3 here is CASRGETSPLHF. For the CDR3, the DNA is TGTGCCAGCAGGGGGGAGACTTCACCCCTCCACTTT. Combining the CDR3 with reference TRBV2 and TRBJ1-6 gives the whole variable domain EPEVTQTPSHQVTQMGQEVILRCVPISNHLYFYWYRQILGQKVEFLVSFYNNEISEKSEIFDDQFSVERPDGSNFTLKIRSTKLEDSAMYFCASRGETSPLHFGNGTRLTVT.

The chain employs TRBV5-1 and TRBJ2-2, with 10 bases identical to TRBD2. Germline-derived CDR1 and CDR2 are SGHRS and YFSETQ. Trimming cost V 5 bases and J 5 bases; bases outside gene matches: 15. The CDR3 loop spans 18 amino acids. The CDR3 DNA reads TGCGCCAGCAGTTCTAGCGTCAGGCTAGCGGGAGTTACCGGGGAGCTGTTTTTT. It yields the protein CASSSSVRLAGVTGELFF.

The chain recombines TRBV30 with TRBJ2-7; 11 nucleotides line up with TRBD2. The J segment lost 2 bases and the V segment lost 2 bases, leaving 2 bases of the junction unmatched. Germline values: CDR1 GTSNPN, CDR2 SVGIG (reference sequence). The CDR3 runs 14 residues. The CDR3: CAWSRTSGPYEQYF. The CDR3 DNA follows: TGTGCCTGGAGTCGGACTAGCGGGCCCTACGAGCAGTACTTC.

Comment on this clone: One junction end does not reproduce the germline sequence, and a read error may be involved. The CDR3 loop is CASSRGGTGASPGF. CDR3 DNA: TGTGCCAGTAGTAGGGGGGGGACAGGAGCCTCCCCAGGCTTC. The chain joins TRBV19 to TRBJ1-2; TRBD1 matches at 8 bases. This CDR3 has 14 amino acids. Per the germline V gene, CDR1 is LNHDA and CDR2 is SQIVND (reference sequence).

The rearrangement uses TRBV4-1 and TRBJ2-1; D gene unclear. CDR3 length: 11 amino acids. Germline CDR1 reads MGHRA; CDR2 reads YSYEKL. Trimming removed 5 bases at V and 3 bases at J, with 2 bases between. Written as DNA, the CDR3 is TGCGCCAGCAGCTACTACAATGAGCAGTTCTTC. This gives the protein CASSYYNEQFF.

The rearrangement links TRBV2 to TRBJ2-7; 7 bases map to TRBD1. J lost 2 bases, V lost 7 bases, and 5 bases had no gene match. CDR1 is SNHLY and CDR2 is FYNNEI in the germline V gene. This CDR3 has 13 amino acids. This chain's CDR3 is CASNRQGTYEQYF. The CDR3 nucleotides are TGTGCCAGCAACCGACAGGGCACCTACGAGCAGTACTTC.

The rearrangement joins TRBV6-5 to TRBJ2-2; D is possibly TRBD1 or TRBD2 (5 bases each). The germline V and J ends were trimmed by 3 bases and 5 bases, with 10 bases remaining between them. There are 14 residues in the CDR3. CDR1 is MNHEY, CDR2 SVGAGI, per germline. As DNA, the CDR3 is TGTGCCAGCAGTTATATGTGGGGGACCGGGGAGCTGTTTTTT. It translates to CASSYMWGTGELFF.

The chain employs TRBV4-2 and TRBJ2-7; D is unclear. V gave up 0 bases and J gave up 2 bases, with 5 bases separating them. This CDR3 comprises 13 residues. Germline assignment: CDR1 LGHNA and CDR2 YNFKEQ. The DNA for the CDR3 is TGTGCCAGCAGCCAAGATACCCCCTACGAGCAGTACTTC. Translating gives CASSQDTPYEQYF.